This TCR beta chain is drawn from a study of blood T cell repertoires in COVID-19. The data were produced by immunoSEQ multiplex PCR, yet TCRdb's version contains in-frame clones alone and is incomplete. The profile covers about 56,000 clones, with around 80% appearing a single time and 10% to 15% taken by the ten largest. The source material was peripheral blood. The TCR sequence derives from a woman at least 80 years old with acute or convalescent COVID-19.

This CDR3 is CSASRGSGANVLTF. The CDR3 DNA reads TGCAGTGCTAGTCGTGGCTCGGGGGCCAACGTCCTGACTTTC. The chain combines TRBV20-1 with TRBJ2-6; D is uncertain. CDR3 length: 14 amino acids. Germline V gene lookup returns CDR1 DFQATT and CDR2 SNEGSKA (reference sequence). The V end was cut by 3 bases, the J end by 4 bases, with 10 bases between.